This T cell receptor beta chain was observed in a study of blood T cell repertoires in COVID-19 (dated by TCRdb to about 2020). Turning to the overall study: Collaborator samples came from the United States, Italy and Spain and covered acute and convalescent phases of COVID-19. The prospective study material was composed of cDNA or gDNA derived from T cells, B-cell-depleted T cells, or PBMCs. The dataset comprised deeply sampled blood TCRbeta repertoires from subjects exposed to, actively infected with, or recovered from COVID-19. A freely available public database, intended as a resource for researchers studying the immune response to SARS-CoV-2, is where the repertoires were released. The samples were drawn from two sources: the first 160 participants of the ongoing ImmuneRACE study, and 1,200 or so subjects contributed by 6 global collaborators. Sample metadata almost always included a de-identified subject ID, COVID-19 status, age in years and sex. Where available, HLA class I and class II types were taken from metadata supplied by the sample provider and were not determined by assay-based typing. The paper's findings and limits, for the study overall: Clinical and demographic metadata were provided uncurated, with the amount varying by source and participant.

In this sample, this clone turned up once. No cognate antigen has been identified for it. No much larger clone is present one base from it, and per-base qualities are unavailable. TCRbeta CDR3 regions were amplified from genomic DNA using the immunoSEQ Assay, a bias-controlled multiplex PCR. The original pipeline was this. Nucleated cell counts per sample were estimated from amplification of reference gene primers within the assay. Sequence reads were collapsed and filtered to measure the absolute abundance of every unique TCRbeta CDR3 rearrangement. For each sample, productive Simpson clonality was calculated by taking the square root of Simpson's diversity index across productive rearrangements. Sourced from immuneACCESS, this table was stored by TCRdb with only in-frame sequences that have V and J called. A share of the clones is absent; for the studies checked, an unresolved V gene accounts for under half, and the remainder has no known explanation. That table gives V, J and clone size, and the DNA gave D and trimming. Across this sample there are more than 150,000 clones, with under 90% seen only once. The ten largest clones add up to roughly 7% of the sample.

The CDR3 runs 16 residues from the cysteine to the phenylalanine. The sequence is cut down to CDR3 DNA, 48 bases in frame from base 1. Germline trimming amounts to 2 bases on V and 4 bases on J, with 6 as the count of junction bases outside the gene matches. The CDR1 and CDR2 encoded by the germline V gene (reference sequence) are LGHDT and YNNKEL. Collaborating institutions collected whole blood in K2EDTA tubes following their own protocols. For TCRbeta analysis, collaborator samples were shipped as frozen whole blood, as isolated PBMCs, or as DNA extracted from either sample type. The sample taken for sequencing was peripheral blood. In this chain, TRBV3-1 (or the pseudogene TRBV3-2) is recombined with TRBJ2-4, and 9 junction bases match TRBD2. The receptor's source is a human donor in a cohort sampled during active COVID-19. The base sequence is TGTGCCAGCAGCCAATTTGCGGGGGGGCCTAAAAACATTCAGTACTTC. Translated, it reads CASSQFAGGPKNIQYF.